The 19 T cell receptor beta chains presented below share a single source sample, sequenced in a study of T cell repertoires in cytomegalovirus infection. TCRdb called the reads again in MiXCR, with one record for every CDR3 protein. The sample contains about 600,000 distinct CDR3 sequences, 24% of which appear only once. The sample was CD8+ T cells from PBMCs. The receptors stem from a human donor in good health (CMV status not recorded). Some clones in this sample may be carry-over from other donors' samples.

With respect to this clonotype: This may come from a read error, since a much larger clone is one base off. This chain connects TRBV12-5 to TRBJ2-3; 9 bases agree with TRBD1. The V and J ends lost 4 bases and 2 bases, in that order; junction bases with no gene match: 13. The CDR3 extends over 18 amino acids. Germline V CDR1 and CDR2: LGHNT, FRNRAP. CDR3 in amino acids: CASGCTTDRGKDTDTQYF. In DNA, the CDR3 is TGTGCTAGTGGTTGTACTACGGACAGGGGCAAAGACACAGATACGCAGTATTTT.

The sample holds a few counts of this clonotype. V gene TRBV6-2 or TRBV6-3 combines with J gene TRBJ1-2; TRBD1 aligns across 12 bases. The length of the CDR3 is 16 residues. The germline V gene encodes CDR1 MNHEY and CDR2 SVGEGT. Trimming at V came to 0 bases and at J to 2 bases, leaving 1 base not matched to a gene. The CDR3 region is CASSYSGTGGNYGYTF. Written as DNA, the CDR3 is TGTGCCAGCAGTTACTCGGGGACAGGGGGCAACTATGGCTACACCTTC.

The sample holds a few counts of this clonotype. The CDR3 DNA is TGCAGTGCTAGATCGGACTCAACCTACGAGCAGTACTTC. It specifies CSARSDSTYEQYF. The chain combines TRBV20-1 with TRBJ2-7; D possibly corresponds to TRBD2 (5 bases). CDR3 length: 13 amino acids. V was pared by 2 bases and J by 2 bases, with 10 bases between. Germline-derived CDR1 and CDR2 are DFQATT and SNEGSKA (reference sequence).

On this clonotype itself: At one boundary the junction diverges from the germline segment, which might be a read error. V gene TRBV4-1 combines with J gene TRBJ2-1; D is perhaps TRBD2 (6 bases). CDR3 size: 15 residues. CDR1 and CDR2 from the germline V gene are MGHRA and YSYEKL. This CDR3 reads CAGSPPWGVHNEQFF. In nucleotides, the CDR3 is TGTGCCGGCAGCCCACCGTGGGGGGTTCACAATGAGCAGTTCTTC.

A few counts support this clonotype. CDR3 in DNA: TGCAGTGCTACCAGTCCAGATACGCAGTATTTT. Its translation is CSATSPDTQYF. The chain recombines TRBV20-1 with TRBJ2-3; D remains ambiguous. The V and J ends lost 4 bases and 4 bases respectively, with 6 bases between them. The CDR3 sequence is 11 residues long. Per the germline V gene, CDR1 is DFQATT and CDR2 is SNEGSKA (reference sequence).

Of note for this clonotype: Since a much larger clone is just one base distant, this may be a read error. The chain links TRBV7-2 to TRBJ2-1; TRBD2 matches at 11 bases. The CDR3 consists of 15 residues. The germline V gene encodes CDR1 SGHTA and CDR2 FQGNSA. The CDR3 is CASSLSGGVGNELFF. DNA of the CDR3: TGTGCCAGCAGCCTTAGCGGGGGGGTGGGCAATGAGCTGTTCTTC.

J is TRBJ2-5 and V is TRBV29-1; 7 nucleotides align to TRBD2. V was clipped by 5 bases and J by 5 bases; unmatched bases: 5. Per the germline V gene, CDR1 is SQVTM and CDR2 is ANQGSEA. The CDR3 has 12 residues. The CDR3 sequence is CSVRGGRETQYF. DNA for the CDR3: TGCAGCGTTCGGGGAGGGAGGGAGACCCAGTACTTC.

There are a few counts of this clonotype. The chain recombines TRBV6-5 with TRBJ2-1, with TRBD2 identical over 14 bases. The CDR3 has 17 residues. Trimming removed 6 bases from V and 5 bases from J; junction bases left unmatched: 9. Germline V gene lookup returns CDR1 MNHEY and CDR2 SVGAGI. The CDR3 is CASSPVGLAGGNNEQFF. CDR3 nucleotide sequence: TGTGCCAGCAGCCCCGTCGGACTAGCGGGGGGAAACAATGAGCAGTTCTTC.

This clonotype was recorded at least ten times. The V call is TRBV28, the J call TRBJ2-1, with unresolved D. CDR1 is MDHEN and CDR2 is SYDVKM in the germline V gene. The V end lost 3 bases, the J end lost 2 bases, and 17 bases lay between the germline ends. CDR3 size: 17 residues. The CDR3 reads CASSLIVKRRAYNEQFF. CDR3 sequence (DNA): TGTGCCAGCAGTTTGATTGTGAAACGACGGGCCTACAATGAGCAGTTCTTC.

This clonotype was seen more than once but under ten times. CDR3 DNA: TGTGCCAGCAGGGATATCCCCGACCACCAAGGCTACACCGGGGAGCTGTTTTTT. Amino acid sequence: CASRDIPDHQGYTGELFF. The chain recombines TRBV6-6 with TRBJ2-2, with D unclear. CDR1 MNHNY and CDR2 SVGAGI come from the germline V gene (reference sequence). The CDR3 is made up of 18 amino acids. With 6 bases removed from V and 3 bases from J, the gap between germline ends came to 23 bases.

This clonotype was counted at least ten times. The V call is TRBV7-8, the J call TRBJ2-7; D is unclear. The CDR3 loop spans 13 amino acids. CDR1 is SGHVS, CDR2 FQNEAQ, per germline. With 2 bases removed from V and 1 base from J, the gap between germline ends came to 6 bases. CDR3 protein: CASSLWLSYEQYV. The CDR3 region has the DNA TGTGCCAGCAGCTTATGGTTGTCCTACGAGCAGTACGTC.

This chain links TRBV7-2 with TRBJ1-1, with TRBD1 matching 8 bases. Per the germline V gene, CDR1 is SGHTA and CDR2 is FQGNSA. The CDR3 totals 14 residues. V lost 8 bases, J lost 7 bases, and 12 bases stayed unmatched. CDR3 amino acids: CASGRQGYNSEAFF. CDR3 nucleotide sequence: TGTGCCAGCGGAAGACAGGGGTACAATAGTGAAGCTTTCTTT. Complete variable domain (other parts from reference TRBV7-2 and TRBJ1-1): GAGVSQSPSNKVTEKGKDVELRCDPISGHTALYWYRQSLGQGLEFLIYFQGNSAPDKSGLPSDRFSAERTGGSVSTLTIQRTQQEDSAVYLCASGRQGYNSEAFFGQGTRLTVV.

The chain couples TRBV7-9 to TRBJ1-6; no definite D call. Germline CDR1 and CDR2: SEHNR and FQNEAQ (reference sequence). The germline V and J ends were trimmed by 4 bases and 4 bases, with 8 bases remaining between them. CDR3 length: 14 residues. CDR3: CASSSDPYNSPLHF. As DNA, the CDR3 is TGTGCCAGCAGCTCAGATCCTTATAATTCACCCCTCCACTTT.

This clonotype has a handful of counts. V is TRBV6-2 or TRBV6-3 and J is TRBJ2-1; the D gene could be TRBD1 or TRBD2 (5 bases each). The germline V gene encodes CDR1 MNHEY and CDR2 SVGEGT. The V and J ends lost 5 bases and 1 base respectively, with 15 bases between them. The CDR3 is 16 residues long. CDR3 nucleotides: TGTGCCAGCAGTCTGGACGGGACGGGGTCCTACAATGAGCAGTTCTTC. Protein: CASSLDGTGSYNEQFF.

The rearrangement joins TRBV2 to TRBJ2-7, with D maybe TRBD2 (6 bases). With 1 base removed from V and 3 bases from J, the gap between germline ends came to 13 bases. CDR1 and CDR2 from the germline V gene are SNHLY and FYNNEI. This CDR3 has 15 amino acids. CDR3 protein: CASSEGTPGSYEQYV. CDR3 sequence (DNA): TGTGCCAGCAGTGAAGGTACGCCCGGGAGCTACGAGCAGTACGTC.

The sample holds many counts of this clonotype. This chain joins TRBV7-9 and TRBJ2-1, with 12 positions matching TRBD2. Germline V CDR1 and CDR2: SEHNR, FQNEAQ (reference sequence). Trimming cost V 5 bases and J 7 bases; bases outside gene matches: 9. The CDR3 length is 16 residues. CDR3 sequence (DNA): TGTGCCAGCAGCGCCCGCCCTAGCGGGGGGGCGAATGAGCAGTTCTTC. Translation gives CASSARPSGGANEQFF.

This clonotype was observed at least ten times. The chain links TRBV19 to TRBJ2-1; 7 nucleotides match TRBD1. CDR3 length: 14 amino acids. V lost 1 base and J lost 6; bases outside the gene matches: 3. Germline V gives CDR1 LNHDA, CDR2 SQIVND (reference sequence). In DNA form, the CDR3 reads TGTGCCAGTAGTATAGGGGACAGCACCAATGAGCAGTTCTTC. It specifies CASSIGDSTNEQFF.

With respect to this clonotype: A much larger clone is a single base away; this may be a read error. The chain uses TRBV12-3 or TRBV12-4 and TRBJ1-1; no clear D gene. V was pared by 10 bases and J by 4 bases, with 22 bases between. The CDR3 is made up of 15 amino acids. CDR3 residues: CANSPWKVLATEAFF. The DNA for the CDR3 is TGTGCCAACTCCCCCTGGAAAGTCTTGGCCACTGAAGCTTTCTTT.

With regard to this clonotype: Relative to the germline gene, one junction end is altered; a read error may explain this. The rearrangement uses TRBV15 and TRBJ2-7, with D unclear. The CDR3 is 17 residues long. Germline V gene lookup returns CDR1 LNHNV and CDR2 YYDKDF (reference sequence). CDR3 in amino acids: CATSRATGPLSSYEQCF. The CDR3 coding sequence is TGTGCCACCAGCAGAGCGACCGGCCCCCTAAGCTCCTACGAGCAGTGCTTC. Together with reference TRBV15 and TRBJ2-7, the CDR3 gives the full variable domain: DAMVIQNPRYQVTQFGKPVTLSCSQTLNHNVMYWYQQKSSQAPKLLFHYYDKDFNNEADTPDNFQSRRPNTSFCFLDIRSPGLGDTAMYLCATSRATGPLSSYEQCFGPGTRLTVT.